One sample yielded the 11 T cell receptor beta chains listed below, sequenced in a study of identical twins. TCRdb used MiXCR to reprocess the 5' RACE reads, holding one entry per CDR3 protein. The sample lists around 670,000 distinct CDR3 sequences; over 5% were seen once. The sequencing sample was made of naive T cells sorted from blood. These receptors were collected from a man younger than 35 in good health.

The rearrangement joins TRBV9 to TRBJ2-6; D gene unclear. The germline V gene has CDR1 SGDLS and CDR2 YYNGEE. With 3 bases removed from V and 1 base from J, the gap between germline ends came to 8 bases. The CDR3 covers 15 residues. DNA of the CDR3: TGTGCCAGCAGCGACGGAAGTTCTGGGGCCAACGTCCTGACTTTC. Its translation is CASSDGSSGANVLTF. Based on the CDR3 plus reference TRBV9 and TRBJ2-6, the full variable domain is DSGVTQTPKHLITATGQRVTLRCSPRSGDLSVYWYQQSLDQGLQFLIQYYNGEERAKGNILERFSAQQFPDLHSELNLSSLELGDSALYFCASSDGSSGANVLTFGAGSRLTVL.

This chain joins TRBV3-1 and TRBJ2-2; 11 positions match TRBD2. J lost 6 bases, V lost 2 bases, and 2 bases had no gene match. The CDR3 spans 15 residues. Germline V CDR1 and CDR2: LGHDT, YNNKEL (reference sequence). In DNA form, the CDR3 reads TGTGCCAGCAGCCAATCGGGACTAGCGGCCGGGGAGCTGTTTTTT. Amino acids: CASSQSGLAAGELFF.

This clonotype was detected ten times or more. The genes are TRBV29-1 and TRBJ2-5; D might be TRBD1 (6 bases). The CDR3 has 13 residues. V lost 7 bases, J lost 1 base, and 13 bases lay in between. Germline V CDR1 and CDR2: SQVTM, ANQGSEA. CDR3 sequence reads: CSELQGSQETQYF. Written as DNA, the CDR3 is TGCAGCGAGTTACAGGGCTCCCAAGAGACCCAGTACTTC. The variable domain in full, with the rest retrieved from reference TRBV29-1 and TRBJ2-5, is SAVISQKPSRDICQRGTSLTIQCQVDSQVTMMFWYRQQPGQSLTLIATANQGSEATYESGFVIDKFPISRPNLTFSTLTVSNMSPEDSSIYLCSELQGSQETQYFGPGTRLLVL.

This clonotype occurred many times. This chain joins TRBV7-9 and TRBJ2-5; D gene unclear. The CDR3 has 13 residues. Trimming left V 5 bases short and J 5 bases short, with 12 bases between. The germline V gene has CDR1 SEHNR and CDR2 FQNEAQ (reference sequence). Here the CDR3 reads CASSRGQGETQYF. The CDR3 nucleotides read TGTGCCAGCAGCCGAGGTCAAGGGGAGACCCAGTACTTC.

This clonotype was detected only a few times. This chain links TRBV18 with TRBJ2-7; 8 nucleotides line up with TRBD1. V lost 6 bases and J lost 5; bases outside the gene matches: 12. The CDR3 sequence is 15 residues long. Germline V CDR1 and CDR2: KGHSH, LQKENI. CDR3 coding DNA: TGTGCCAGCTCCCCTACAGGGGGAGGTGACCACGAGCAGTACTTC. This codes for CASSPTGGGDHEQYF.

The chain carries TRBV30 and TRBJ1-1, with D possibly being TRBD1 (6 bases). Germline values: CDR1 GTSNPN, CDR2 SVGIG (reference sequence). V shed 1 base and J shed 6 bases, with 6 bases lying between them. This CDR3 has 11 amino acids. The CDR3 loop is CAWSEGAEAFF. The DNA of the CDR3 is TGTGCCTGGAGTGAGGGGGCTGAAGCTTTCTTT.

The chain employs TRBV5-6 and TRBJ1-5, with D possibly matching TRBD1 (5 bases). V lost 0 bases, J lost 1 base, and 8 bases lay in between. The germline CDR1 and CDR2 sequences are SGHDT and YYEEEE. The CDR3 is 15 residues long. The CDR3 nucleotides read TGTGCCAGCAGCTTGGGGGGCAGGAGCAATCAGCCCCAGCATTTT. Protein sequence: CASSLGGRSNQPQHF.

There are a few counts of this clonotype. The CDR3 sequence: CASSLAGRGYEQFF. CDR3 DNA sequence: TGCGCCAGCAGCTTGGCCGGGAGAGGGTATGAGCAGTTCTTC. The chain employs TRBV5-1 and TRBJ2-1; tentatively, D is TRBD2 (6 bases). The V end lost 0 bases, the J end lost 8 bases, and 12 bases lay between the germline ends. Germline CDR1 SGHRS, CDR2 YFSETQ. The CDR3 is made up of 14 amino acids.

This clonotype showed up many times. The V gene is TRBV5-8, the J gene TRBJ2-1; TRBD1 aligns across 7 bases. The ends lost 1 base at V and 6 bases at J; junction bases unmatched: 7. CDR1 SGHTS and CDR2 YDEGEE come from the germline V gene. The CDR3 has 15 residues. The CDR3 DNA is TGTGCCAGCAGCTTGAGTTGGTCAGGGGGCAATGAGCAGTTCTTC. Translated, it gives CASSLSWSGGNEQFF. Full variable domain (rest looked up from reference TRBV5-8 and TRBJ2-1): EAGVTQSPTHLIKTRGQQATLRCSPISGHTSVYWYQQALGLGLQFLLWYDEGEERNRGNFPPRFSGRQFPNYSSELNVNALELEDSALYLCASSLSWSGGNEQFFGPGTRLTVL.

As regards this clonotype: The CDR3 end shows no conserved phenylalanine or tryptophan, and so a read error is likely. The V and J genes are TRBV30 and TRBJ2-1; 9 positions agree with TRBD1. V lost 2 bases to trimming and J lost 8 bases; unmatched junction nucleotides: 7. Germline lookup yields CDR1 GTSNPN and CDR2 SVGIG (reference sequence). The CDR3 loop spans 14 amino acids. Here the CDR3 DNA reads TGTGCCTGGAGTAGGGACAGGGTTACGGATGAGCAGTTCATC. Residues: CAWSRDRVTDEQFI.

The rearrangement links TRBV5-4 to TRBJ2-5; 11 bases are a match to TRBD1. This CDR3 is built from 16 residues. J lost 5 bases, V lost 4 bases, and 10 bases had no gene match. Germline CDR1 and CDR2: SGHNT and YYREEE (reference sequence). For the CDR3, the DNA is TGTGCCAGCAGCATCGGTGGCGGGACAGGGGGGGAGACCCAGTACTTC. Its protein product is CASSIGGGTGGETQYF.